The 20 T cell receptor beta chains in this list originate from one sample, sequenced in a study of control samples from healthy donors and cancer patients. Clones were sequenced by immunoSEQ multiplex PCR, and TCRdb holds only the in-frame ones, with some missing. Among about 99,000 clones listed, about 89% were seen once. Source material: PBMCs. The receptors were gathered from a man in his sixties with lung cancer.

The chain uses TRBV18 and TRBJ2-3; D perhaps matches TRBD1 (6 bases). The CDR3 consists of 14 residues. Trimming removed 3 bases from V and 8 bases from J, with 15 bases in between. The germline V gene has CDR1 KGHSH and CDR2 LQKENI. The CDR3, as DNA: TGTGCCAGCTCACCGGGGCAGGGGATGATTACGCAGTATTTT. It encodes CASSPGQGMITQYF.

The genes are TRBV18 and TRBJ1-1; 7 bases agree with TRBD1. This CDR3 spans 13 amino acids. Germline V gene sequence: CDR1 KGHSH, CDR2 LQKENI. Trimming cost V 4 bases and J 7 bases; bases outside gene matches: 6. The CDR3 is CASSLGQKDEAFF. The CDR3 coding sequence is TGTGCCAGCTCACTGGGACAGAAAGATGAAGCTTTCTTT.

The count of this clone is one. The V gene is TRBV2, the J gene TRBJ2-2, with D unclear. The CDR3 consists of 17 residues. Germline values: CDR1 SNHLY, CDR2 FYNNEI. Trimming removed 3 bases at V and 4 bases at J, with 18 bases between. DNA for the CDR3: TGTGCCAGCAGTGATCCGGGTAGTGGGTATAGCACCGGGGAGCTGTTTTTT. Encoded protein: CASSDPGSGYSTGELFF.

V gene TRBV3-1 (or the pseudogene TRBV3-2) combines with J gene TRBJ1-5; 9 nucleotides align to TRBD1. Trimming at V came to 3 bases and at J to 6 bases, leaving 12 bases not matched to a gene. Germline V gene data show CDR1 as LGHDT and CDR2 as YNNKEL (reference sequence). The CDR3 loop spans 17 amino acids. This CDR3 reads CASSHTLQDRGLQPQHF. The CDR3 DNA follows: TGTGCCAGCAGCCATACACTGCAGGACAGGGGACTTCAGCCCCAGCATTTT.

The rearrangement joins TRBV15 to TRBJ2-2; D gene uncertain. In germline, CDR1 is LNHNV, CDR2 YYDKDF (reference sequence). The CDR3 runs 16 residues. V lost 5 bases and J lost 4, with 17 bases in between. CDR3 protein: CATSFDFNPATGELFF. CDR3 coding DNA: TGTGCCACCAGCTTTGATTTTAACCCCGCCACCGGGGAGCTGTTTTTT.

The chain combines TRBV4-2 with TRBJ1-6; 8 nucleotides agree with TRBD1. CDR3 size: 15 residues. The V segment lost 0 bases and the J segment 8 bases; nucleotides outside the gene matches: 3. Germline-derived CDR1 and CDR2 are LGHNA and YNFKEQ. The CDR3 DNA reads TGTGCCAGCAGCCAAGAGCAGGGGGCTGATTCACCCCTCCACTTT. Protein sequence: CASSQEQGADSPLHF.

The chain has TRBV5-4 and TRBJ1-1, with 7 bases fitting TRBD1. The CDR3 covers 14 residues. The J segment lost 3 bases and the V segment lost 3 bases, leaving 5 bases of the junction unmatched. Looked up from germline, CDR1 is SGHNT and CDR2 is YYREEE (reference sequence). The CDR3 is CASSSGQVHTEAFF. In nucleotides, the CDR3 is TGTGCCAGCAGCTCCGGACAGGTTCACACTGAAGCTTTCTTT.

The genes are TRBV4-2 and TRBJ1-2, with D possibly matching TRBD1 (5 bases). Germline loops: CDR1 LGHNA, CDR2 YNFKEQ. V was shortened by 7 bases and J by 4 bases, with 16 bases between the two germline ends. The CDR3 has 14 amino acids. This CDR3 is CASTTVGLGYGYTF. In DNA, the CDR3 is TGTGCCAGCACCACAGTGGGACTCGGCTATGGCTACACCTTC.

This rearrangement joins TRBV19 to TRBJ1-5; no reliable D call. V lost 2 bases and J 0 bases, leaving 8 bases between the germline ends. The CDR3 sequence is 15 residues long. Looked up from germline, CDR1 is LNHDA and CDR2 is SQIVND (reference sequence). The CDR3 loop reads CASSISQNSNQPQHF. Written as DNA, the CDR3 is TGTGCCAGTAGTATAAGCCAGAATAGCAATCAGCCCCAGCATTTT.

The genes are TRBV7-9 and TRBJ2-7, with D perhaps given as TRBD1 or TRBD2 (5 bases each). There are 15 residues in the CDR3. V dropped 5 bases and J dropped 4 bases, with 18 bases sitting between them. Germline V gene sequence: CDR1 SEHNR, CDR2 FQNEAQ (reference sequence). This CDR3 is CASSIGTENYYEQYV. In DNA, the CDR3 is TGTGCCAGCAGCATCGGGACGGAGAATTATTACGAGCAGTACGTC.

The chain combines TRBV24-1 with TRBJ2-6; a possible D gene is TRBD1 (6 bases). Trimming pared 5 bases from V and 3 bases from J, leaving 10 bases between. This CDR3 spans 15 amino acids. Germline V gene lookup returns CDR1 KGHDR and CDR2 SFDVKD. The DNA of the CDR3 is TGTGCCACCAGTGGTACAGGGAGTGGGGCCAACGTCCTGACTTTC. It is translated as CATSGTGSGANVLTF.

This clone was counted once. The chain links TRBV23-1 to TRBJ1-3, with D possibly matching TRBD1 (5 bases). TRBV23-1 is recorded as an ORF, its role being uncertain. Trimming pared 3 bases from V and 4 bases from J, leaving 10 bases between. The CDR3 runs 14 residues. DNA of the CDR3: TGCGCCAGCAGTCAGTGGGGCTCCGGAAACACCATATATTTT. It specifies CASSQWGSGNTIYF.

This chain's CDR3 is CASSEQGQDSQPQHF. CDR3 bases: TGTGCCAGCAGTGAACAAGGGCAGGATAGTCAGCCCCAGCATTTT. V and J are TRBV2 and TRBJ1-5; D not resolved. The CDR3 covers 15 residues. Trimming cost V 2 bases and J 6 bases, with 14 bases left between them. The germline gives CDR1 SNHLY, CDR2 FYNNEI. The full variable domain, in which reference TRBV2 and TRBJ1-5 provide the parts outside the CDR3, is EPEVTQTPSHQVTQMGQEVILRCVPISNHLYFYWYRQILGQKVEFLVSFYNNEISEKSEIFDDQFSVERPDGSNFTLKIRSTKLEDSAMYFCASSEQGQDSQPQHFGDGTRLSIL.

The table lists this clone with a count of one. The CDR3 loop reads CASSELGTKNIQYF. The CDR3 bases are TGTGCCAGCAGTGAACTGGGAACCAAAAACATTCAGTACTTC. The V call is TRBV6-1, the J call TRBJ2-4; D remains ambiguous. This CDR3 has 14 residues. Germline V CDR1 and CDR2: MNHNS, SASEGT. Between the trimmed V and J ends, which lost 2 bases and 2 bases, there was a span of 7 bases.

The gene calls are TRBV15 and TRBJ2-3; tentative D call: TRBD2 (5 bases). The CDR3 covers 16 residues. Between the trimmed V and J ends, which lost 1 base and 2 bases, there was a span of 13 bases. The germline CDR1 and CDR2 sequences are LNHNV and YYDKDF (reference sequence). The CDR3 nucleotides are TGTGCCACCAGCAGAGGAGGAGCGGTGTCCACAGATACGCAGTATTTT. Protein product: CATSRGGAVSTDTQYF.

This clone was detected ten times or more. This specimen includes other DNA sequences encoding the same CDR3. The V gene is TRBV9, the J gene TRBJ1-5; D may be TRBD1 (5 bases). Trimming stripped 3 bases from V and 7 bases from J, with 11 bases between. CDR1 and CDR2 (germline): SGDLS, YYNGEE. The CDR3 sequence is 13 residues long. The CDR3: CASSGSPGQPQHF. CDR3 in DNA: TGTGCCAGCAGCGGCTCCCCAGGGCAGCCCCAGCATTTT.

The chain recombines TRBV19 with TRBJ1-5; the match to TRBD1 covers 7 bases. The CDR3 spans 14 residues. The junction had 2 bases not matched to a gene; V was cut back by 4 bases and J by 2 bases. Germline V CDR1 and CDR2: LNHDA, SQIVND (reference sequence). The CDR3 sequence: CASSKTGGNQPQHF. CDR3 DNA sequence: TGTGCCAGTAGTAAAACAGGGGGCAATCAGCCCCAGCATTTT.

V gene TRBV30 combines with J gene TRBJ1-6; TRBD1 agrees at 8 bases. The CDR3 sequence is 16 residues long. Germline loops: CDR1 GTSNPN, CDR2 SVGIG (reference sequence). V gave up 3 bases and J gave up 3 bases; unmatched junction bases: 7. CDR3 in DNA: TGTGCCTGGAGGTCGCCCGGGACAGGCTATAATTCACCCCTCCACTTT. This codes for CAWRSPGTGYNSPLHF. Full variable domain (rest looked up from reference TRBV30 and TRBJ1-6): SQTIHQWPATLVQPVGSPLSLECTVEGTSNPNLYWYRQAAGRGLQLLFYSVGIGQISSEVPQNLSASRPQDRQFILSSKKLLLSDSGFYLCAWRSPGTGYNSPLHFGNGTRLTVT.

The genes are TRBV12-3 or TRBV12-4 and TRBJ2-1; tentative D call: TRBD2 (5 bases). The CDR3 runs to 13 residues. Between the trimmed V and J ends, which lost 2 bases and 7 bases, there was a span of 9 bases. CDR3 sequence (DNA): TGTGCCAGCAGTTTATACGAGGGTAATGAGCAGTTCTTC. Protein sequence: CASSLYEGNEQFF.

The J gene is TRBJ1-3, the V gene TRBV3-1 (or the pseudogene TRBV3-2); D not resolved. The CDR3 extends over 17 amino acids. The V end was cut by 4 bases, the J end by 0 bases, with 16 bases between. Per germline, CDR1 LGHDT and CDR2 YNNKEL (reference sequence). The DNA for the CDR3 is TGTGCCAGCAGCCCCTCGGATGTACGCAACTCTGGAAACACCATATATTTT. Translating it yields CASSPSDVRNSGNTIYF.